This T cell receptor (beta chain) was recovered during a study of blood T cell repertoires in COVID-19. Study at large: Acute and convalescent COVID-19 samples came from the United States, Italy and Spain. T cells, B-cell-depleted T cells, or PBMCs supplied cDNA or gDNA.

A few counts support this clone. As originally analysed: Quantification of nucleated cells was approximated via reference gene primer amplification. The table came from immunoSEQ multiplex PCR; TCRdb's copy has only in-frame clones and leaves some out. The V and J calls and clone size come from that table; D and trimming were worked out from the DNA. This table has some 250,000 clones, roughly 89% appearing once. Germline V gene sequence: CDR1 SQVTM, CDR2 ANQGSEA. The germline V and J ends were trimmed by 4 bases and 2 bases, with 11 bases remaining between them. CDR3 length: 13 amino acids. This rearrangement joins TRBV29-1 to TRBJ1-2; maybe TRBD1 (6 bases). Sequenced sample: peripheral blood. The TCR was taken from a man in his thirties or forties who had recovered from COVID-19. CDR3 nucleotide sequence: TGCAGCGTTGGAGAGACAGGAAACTATGGCTACACCTTC. Amino acids: CSVGETGNYGYTF.